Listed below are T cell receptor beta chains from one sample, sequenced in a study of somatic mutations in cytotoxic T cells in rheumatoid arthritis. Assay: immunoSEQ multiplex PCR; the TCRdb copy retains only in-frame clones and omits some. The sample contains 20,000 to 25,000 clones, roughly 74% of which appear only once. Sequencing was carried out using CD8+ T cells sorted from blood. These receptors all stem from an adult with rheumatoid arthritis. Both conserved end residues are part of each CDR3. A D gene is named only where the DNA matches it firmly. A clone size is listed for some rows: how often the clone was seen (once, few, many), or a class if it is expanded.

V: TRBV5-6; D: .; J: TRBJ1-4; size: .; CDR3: CASSLAYRTNEKLFF; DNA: TGTGCCAGCAGCTTGGCGTACAGAACTAATGAAAAACTGTTTTTT
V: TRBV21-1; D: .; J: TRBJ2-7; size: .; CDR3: CATEPRSSYEQYF; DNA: TGTGCCACCGAACCCAGGAGCTCCTACGAGCAGTACTTC
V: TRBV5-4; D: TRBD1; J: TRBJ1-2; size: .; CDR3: CASSFSDRVYGYTF; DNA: TGTGCCAGCAGCTTTTCGGACAGGGTATATGGCTACACCTTC
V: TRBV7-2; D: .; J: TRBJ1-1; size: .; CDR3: CASSLEEGLGEAFF; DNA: TGTGCCAGCAGCTTAGAAGAGGGGTTGGGTGAAGCTTTCTTT
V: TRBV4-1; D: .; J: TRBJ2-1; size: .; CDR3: CASSQTPERRHNEQFF; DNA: TGCGCCAGCAGCCAAACCCCGGAGCGGAGACACAATGAGCAGTTCTTC
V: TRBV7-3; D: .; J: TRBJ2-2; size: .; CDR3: CASSFRSGELFF; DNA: TGTGCCAGCAGCTTTCGGTCCGGGGAGCTGTTTTTT
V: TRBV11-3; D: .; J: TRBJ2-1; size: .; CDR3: CASSPYVGSYNEQFF; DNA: TGTGCCAGCAGCCCCTATGTAGGGTCCTATAATGAGCAGTTCTTC
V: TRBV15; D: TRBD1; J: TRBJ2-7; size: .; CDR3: CATSSRPGQHPYEQYF; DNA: TGTGCCACCAGCAGTCGTCCGGGACAGCATCCCTACGAGCAGTACTTC
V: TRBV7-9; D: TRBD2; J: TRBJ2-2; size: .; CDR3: CASSRSREANTGELFF; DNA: TGTGCCAGCAGCCGCTCCCGGGAGGCGAACACCGGGGAGCTGTTTTTT
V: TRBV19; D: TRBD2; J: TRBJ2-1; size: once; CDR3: CASSSGGRNNEQFF; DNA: TGTGCCAGTAGCTCCGGCGGGAGGAACAATGAGCAGTTCTTC
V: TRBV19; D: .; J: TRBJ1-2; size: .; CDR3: CASSGLYGYTF; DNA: TGTGCCAGTTCTGGCCTCTATGGCTACACCTTC
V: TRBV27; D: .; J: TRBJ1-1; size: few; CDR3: CASSFIGFDGVTEAFF; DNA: TGTGCCAGCAGTTTCATAGGGTTCGACGGGGTCACTGAAGCTTTCTTT
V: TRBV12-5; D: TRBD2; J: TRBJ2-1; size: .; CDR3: CASGLDQTSGAINEQFF; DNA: TGTGCTAGTGGTTTGGACCAGACTAGCGGGGCGATCAATGAGCAGTTCTTC
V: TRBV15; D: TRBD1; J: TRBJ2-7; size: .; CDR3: CATSRSPGQPFYEQYF; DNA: TGTGCCACCAGCAGATCCCCGGGACAGCCTTTCTACGAGCAGTACTTC
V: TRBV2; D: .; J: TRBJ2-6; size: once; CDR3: CASSEGDPINPPSGANVLTF; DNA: TGTGCCAGCAGTGAAGGTGACCCAATCAATCCCCCCTCTGGGGCCAACGTCCTGACTTTC
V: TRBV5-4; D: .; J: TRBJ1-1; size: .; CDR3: CASSLGAGGGTLAEAFF; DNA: TGTGCCAGCAGCTTGGGTGCAGGCGGGGGAACACTCGCTGAAGCTTTCTTT
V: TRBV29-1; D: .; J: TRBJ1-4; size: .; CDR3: CSVEGRGTNEKLFF; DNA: TGCAGCGTTGAAGGTAGAGGAACTAATGAAAAACTGTTTTTT
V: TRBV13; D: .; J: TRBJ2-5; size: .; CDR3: CASSLGQTGTQYF; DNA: TGTGCCAGCAGCTTAGGCCAGACGGGGACCCAGTACTTC
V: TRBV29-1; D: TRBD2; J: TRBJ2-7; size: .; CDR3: CSVWTSGTSRTEQYF; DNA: TGCAGCGTGTGGACTAGCGGGACGTCCCGTACCGAGCAGTACTTC
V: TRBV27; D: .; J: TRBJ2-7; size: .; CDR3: CASSLRPGEGAYEQYF; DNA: TGTGCCAGCAGTTTAAGGCCAGGGGAAGGTGCCTACGAGCAGTACTTC
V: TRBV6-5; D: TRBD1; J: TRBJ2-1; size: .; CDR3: CASNHRDSPYNEQFF; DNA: TGTGCCAGCAACCATCGGGACAGCCCCTACAATGAGCAGTTCTTC
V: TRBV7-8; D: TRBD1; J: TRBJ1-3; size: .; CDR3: CASSLLQGPGNTIYF; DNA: TGTGCCAGCAGCCTACTACAGGGGCCTGGAAACACCATATATTTT
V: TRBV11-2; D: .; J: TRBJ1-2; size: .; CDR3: CASSLVGSTFGGYTF; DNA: TGTGCCAGCAGCTTAGTGGGCAGTACCTTTGGCGGCTACACCTTC
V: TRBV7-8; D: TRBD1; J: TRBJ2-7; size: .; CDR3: CASSRDRENYEQYF; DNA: TGTGCCAGCAGCCGCGACAGGGAAAACTACGAGCAGTACTTC
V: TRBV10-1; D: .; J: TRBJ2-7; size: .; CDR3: CASSSPGTGYEQYF; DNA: TGCGCCAGCAGTTCGCCGGGGACTGGGTACGAGCAGTACTTC
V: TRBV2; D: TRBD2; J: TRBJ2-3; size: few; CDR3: CARGTSGPDTQYF; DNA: TGTGCCAGGGGGACTAGCGGCCCAGATACGCAGTATTTT
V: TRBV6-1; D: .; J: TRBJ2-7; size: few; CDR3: CASTRNRGSEQYF; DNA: TGTGCCAGCACCCGAAACCGGGGAAGCGAGCAGTACTTC
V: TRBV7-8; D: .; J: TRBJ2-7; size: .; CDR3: CASSLTPDSSYEQYF; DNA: TGTGCCAGCAGCTTAACCCCGGACAGCTCCTACGAGCAGTACTTC
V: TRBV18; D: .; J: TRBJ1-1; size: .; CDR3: CASSLVVGYTEAFF; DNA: TGTGCCAGCTCACTAGTTGTCGGGTACACTGAAGCTTTCTTT
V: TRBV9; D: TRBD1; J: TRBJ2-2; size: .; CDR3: CASSLPGTGGTGELFF; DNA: TGTGCCAGCAGCTTACCCGGGACAGGGGGCACCGGGGAGCTGTTTTTT
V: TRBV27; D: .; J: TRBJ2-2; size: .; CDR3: CASSLYRTHTGELFF; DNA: TGTGCCAGCAGTCTTTACAGGACTCACACCGGGGAGCTGTTTTTT
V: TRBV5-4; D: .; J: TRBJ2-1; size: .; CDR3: CASSLPSRYNEQFF; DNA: TGTGCCAGCAGCTTACCTAGTCGCTACAATGAGCAGTTCTTC
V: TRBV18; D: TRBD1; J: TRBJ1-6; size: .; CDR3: CASSAGQEVFRGMGDSPLHF; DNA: TGTGCCAGCTCAGCGGGACAGGAGGTTTTCCGGGGAATGGGTGATTCACCCCTCCACTTT
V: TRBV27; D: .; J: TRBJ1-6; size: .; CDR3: CASSLSWQVSYNSPLHF; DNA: TGTGCCAGCAGTTTATCCTGGCAAGTCTCTTATAATTCACCCCTCCACTTT
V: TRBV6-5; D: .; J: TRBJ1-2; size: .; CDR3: CTSSYGPINYGYTF; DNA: TGTACCAGCAGTTACGGACCGATTAACTATGGCTACACCTTC
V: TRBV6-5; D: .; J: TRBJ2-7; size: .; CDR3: CASSYLGRIHEQYF; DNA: TGTGCCAGCAGTTACTTGGGACGGATTCACGAGCAGTACTTC
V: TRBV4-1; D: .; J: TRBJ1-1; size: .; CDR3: CASSQDSRGRSEAFF; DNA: TGCGCCAGCAGCCAAGATTCCCGGGGGCGGTCTGAAGCTTTCTTT
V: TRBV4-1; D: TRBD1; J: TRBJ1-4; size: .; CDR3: CASGGTGASPDSEKLFF; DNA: TGCGCCAGCGGGGGGACAGGGGCTTCCCCTGATTCCGAAAAACTGTTTTTT
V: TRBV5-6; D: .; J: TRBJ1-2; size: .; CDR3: CASRIRGSGYTF; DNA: TGTGCCAGCAGGATCAGGGGATCCGGCTACACCTTC
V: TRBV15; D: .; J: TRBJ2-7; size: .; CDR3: CATSPLPGVLPYEQYF; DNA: TGTGCCACCAGCCCACTTCCAGGGGTCCTTCCCTACGAGCAGTACTTC
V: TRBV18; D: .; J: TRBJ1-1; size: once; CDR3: CASSPPGRAGLNEAFF; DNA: TGTGCCAGCTCACCACCTGGTCGTGCGGGGTTGAATGAAGCTTTCTTT
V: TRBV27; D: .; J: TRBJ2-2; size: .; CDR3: CASSFSGWGGPNTGELFF; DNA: TGTGCCAGCAGTTTTTCTGGATGGGGGGGGCCGAACACCGGGGAGCTGTTTTTT
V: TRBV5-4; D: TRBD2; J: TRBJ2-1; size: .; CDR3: CASSSTSGVSYNEQFF; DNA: TGTGCCAGCAGCTCGACTAGCGGGGTCTCCTACAATGAGCAGTTCTTC
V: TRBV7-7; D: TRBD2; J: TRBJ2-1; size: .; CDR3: CASSPRLAGDMPNEQFF; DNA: TGTGCCAGCAGCCCGCGACTAGCGGGAGATATGCCCAATGAGCAGTTCTTC
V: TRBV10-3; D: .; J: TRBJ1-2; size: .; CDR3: CAMGGTRDGYTF; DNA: TGTGCCATGGGCGGGACGAGAGATGGCTACACCTTC